This T cell receptor beta chain was recovered during a study of CD8+CD57+ T cells in acquired aplastic anemia. Across the whole study: Sorted CD4+ and CD8+ cells yielded around 3 ug of DNA on average. Points from the study as a whole: The CD8+ Simpson's diversity of patients and controls was not significantly different.

Sequencing was done on patients that had shown CD8+CD57+ cell expansion by flow cytometry. Among the patients, all had severe acquired aplastic anemia. CDR3 size: 16 residues. V was clipped by 0 bases and J by 4 bases, with 13 bases between them. Germline CDR1 reads LGHNA; CDR2 reads YSLEER. Template material for TCR beta VDJ and CDR3 profiling consisted of genomic DNA. Via MiXCR, TCRdb re-called the reads, giving one row per CDR3 protein. The sample has fewer than 250,000 distinct CDR3 sequences; around 46% are singletons. This clonotype was recorded at least ten times. Its antigen is undetermined. The receptor was isolated from a human donor with aplastic anemia. Source material: sorted CD4+, CD8+, or CD8+CD57+ T cells (not recorded which) from PBMCs. This chain uses TRBV4-3 with TRBJ2-1; D is perhaps TRBD2 (5 bases). Here the CDR3 reads CASSQDRNSVYNEQFF. The CDR3 bases are TGCGCCAGCAGCCAAGATCGGAATAGCGTATACAATGAGCAGTTCTTC.